This T cell receptor beta chain derives from a study of shared clonotypes between healthy human individuals (dated by TCRdb to about 2020). Notes on the research overall: Two women and a few men aged 18 to 49 years were included in the cohort. Different laboratories and diverse techniques were used to prepare libraries and sequence TCR repertoires, to increase sequencing depth and limit assay-specific biases. For each donor, three plates each were used for CD4 naive and CD4 memory, two plates were used for CD8 naive, and one plate was used for CD8 memory. To estimate repertoire size and how much clonotype sharing occurs between individuals, the study deeply sequenced the blood TCR repertoires of about 5 healthy adults. Between about 0.8 and 8.9 billion PBMCs per donor were obtained by leukapheresis. Study-level results and caveats: Based on pairwise subsampling, the degree of clonotype sharing among donors was expected to be affected by sequencing depth. Compared with non-shared clonotypes, clonotypes shared by all four sorted-subset donors had higher generation probabilities. Across four donors, approximately 5% of naive CD4, 3% to 3.5% of naive CD8, about 2.3% of memory CD4, and under 0.45% of memory CD8 clonotypes were shared. Only blood was sampled, and tissue TCR repertoires likely differ from those in blood. Rarefaction of sorted-subset datasets indicated incomplete sequencing despite the large sequencing depth. Naive subsets generally had larger estimated clonotype richness than memory subsets did. Because the study included a small number of donors, the genetic and exposure-history diversity represented was limited.

Using the deep immunoSEQ assay, TCR CDR3 regions were amplified from genomic DNA by multiplex PCR. For each cell subset, the extracted genomic DNA was distributed evenly across all wells of several immunoSEQ 96-well plates, and each plate served as one replicate. For sorted subsets, each replicate PCR was loaded with roughly 0.2 ug genomic DNA, equivalent to 25,000 to 30,000 T cell genomes. Purified libraries were quantified with a Qubit 3.0 fluorometer, sized on a Bioanalyzer 2100, and re-quantified with the KAPA Library Quantification kit. Each immunoSEQ 96-well plate was sequenced on its own single-read 150-cycle Illumina NextSeq 550 flow cell. As for the authors' bioinformatics: Because the immunoSEQ output held only junctional sequences and lacked quality scores, the filtering could not match the filtering applied to full-length reads. To assign V/J genes and CDR3, sequences were annotated using PyIR, a Python wrapper for IgBLAST v1.9, with IMGT germline references. Any read was removed if the V/J assignment was weak (E-value above 1e-6), the CDR3 was missing, or the read contained stop codons, out-of-frame junctions, or ambiguous translated residues. A V3J clonotype was defined by an identical inferred V gene, J gene, and CDR3 amino acid sequence. Percentage overlap between repertoires was computed as shared unique clonotypes divided by the size of the smaller repertoire. Three approaches were used to assess repertoire richness: RTK rarefaction, the Chao1 estimator, and Recon v2.1 estimates of unobserved clonotypes. OLGA was used to compute generation probabilities for all TCRbeta clonotypes that the gDNA method yielded from a handful of donors. This is the immuneACCESS table as TCRdb keeps it, with only in-frame sequences that have V and J called. A part of the clones is gone; compared with another copy, unresolved V genes explain less than half, and the rest is unexplained. V and J calls plus clone size are reproduced from that table; the DNA served to infer D and trimming. The sample table lists about 2 million clones, about 94% of them with a count of one. The ten largest clones represent 1.1% of the sample.

CD8 naive samples were CD45RO-negative cells positively selected for CCR7, giving a CD45RA+CCR7+ population that excluded TemRA cells. The donors were healthy, HIV-negative adults who had no recently reported acute infections or vaccinations. Only Caucasian adults living in Nashville, Tennessee, USA were represented among the donors. After blood collection by leukapheresis, PBMCs were isolated using Ficoll-Histopaque density gradient centrifugation and then cryopreserved in the vapor phase of liquid nitrogen. Purity and quantity of every magnetically sorted T cell population were checked by analytical flow cytometry. Each sorted fraction had its genomic DNA isolated and then quantified by UV absorbance on a Nanodrop 2000c. The CDR3 runs 16 residues from the cysteine to the phenylalanine. Only CDR3 DNA remains: 48 bases, in frame from the first base. CDR1 and CDR2 (PRHDT, FYEKMQ) derive from the germline V gene (reference sequence). Trimming costs V 5 bases and J 0 bases, and their ends lie 16 bases apart.

Comments on this clone: This clone's antigen is unknown. The input lacks base qualities; no much larger clone sits a single base away.

The V gene is TRBV13 and the J gene is TRBJ1-2; the D segment cannot be called with confidence. The sample consisted of naive CD8+ T cells sorted from blood. The sample's cell subset or site label is to be understood as: CD45RA+CCR7+. This clonotype was sampled from a man aged 18 to 35 in good health. The bases are TGTGCCAGCAGCCCCTACGACGGGGAAGCTAACTATGGCTACACCTTC. Translated, this gives CASSPYDGEANYGYTF.